Described below is a single T cell receptor (beta chain) sequence and its context. Its matching antigen is unknown. The data stem from a study of T cell responses to AZD1222 COVID-19 vaccine. Whole-study findings and limits: Donors were chiefly white British, with a greater number of females, and clonal diversity was perhaps underestimated. Breadth and depth of Spike-specific TCRs rose after two AZD1222 doses. At study baseline, merely six AZD1222 recipients were seropositive.

Profiled with immunoSEQ multiplex PCR; TCRdb holds only in-frame clones, not every one. The sample lists tens of thousands of clones, roughly 88% occurring once. Germline values: CDR1 SGHAT, CDR2 FQNNGV. The CDR3 totals 14 residues. V gave up 7 bases and J gave up 5 bases; unmatched junction bases: 8. The origin of this receptor is an adult in good health. The sequencing here drew on peripheral blood, taken on day 0 of AZD1222 vaccination. The chain carries TRBV11-2 and TRBJ1-5; 7 bases are shared with TRBD1. The CDR3 spells CASTQSTGDQPQHF. The CDR3 bases are TGTGCCAGCACCCAAAGCACAGGGGATCAGCCCCAGCATTTT. The variable domain in full, completed from reference TRBV11-2 and TRBJ1-5, reads EAGVAQSPRYKIIEKRQSVAFWCNPISGHATLYWYQQILGQGPKLLIQFQNNGVVDDSQLPKDRFSAERLKGVDSTLKIQPAKLEDSAVYLCASTQSTGDQPQHFGDGTRLSIL.